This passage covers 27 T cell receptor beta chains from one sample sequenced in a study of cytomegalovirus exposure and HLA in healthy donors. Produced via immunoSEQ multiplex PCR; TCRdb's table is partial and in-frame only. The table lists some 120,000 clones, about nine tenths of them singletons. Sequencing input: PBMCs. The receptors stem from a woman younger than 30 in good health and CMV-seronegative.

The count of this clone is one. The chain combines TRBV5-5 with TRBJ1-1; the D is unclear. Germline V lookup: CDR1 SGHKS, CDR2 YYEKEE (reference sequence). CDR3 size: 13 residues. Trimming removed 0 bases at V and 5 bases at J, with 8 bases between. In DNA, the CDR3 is TGTGCCAGCAGCTTGGGGTCGGGGACTGAAGCTTTCTTT. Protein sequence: CASSLGSGTEAFF. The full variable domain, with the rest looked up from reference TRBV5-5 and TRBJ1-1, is DAGVTQSPTHLIKTRGQQVTLRCSPISGHKSVSWYQQVLGQGPQFIFQYYEKEERGRGNFPDRFSARQFPNYSSELNVNALLLGDSALYLCASSLGSGTEAFFGQGTRLTVV.

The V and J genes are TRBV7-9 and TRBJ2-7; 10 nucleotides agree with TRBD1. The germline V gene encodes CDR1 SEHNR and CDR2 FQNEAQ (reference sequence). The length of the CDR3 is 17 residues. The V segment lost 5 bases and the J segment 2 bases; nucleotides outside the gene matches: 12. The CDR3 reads CASSPRGGTGVPYEQYF. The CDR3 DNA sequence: TGTGCCAGCAGCCCAAGGGGGGGGACAGGGGTTCCCTACGAGCAGTACTTC.

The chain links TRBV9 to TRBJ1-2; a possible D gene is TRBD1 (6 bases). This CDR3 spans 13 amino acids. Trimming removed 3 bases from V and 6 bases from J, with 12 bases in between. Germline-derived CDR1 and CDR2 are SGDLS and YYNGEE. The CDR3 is CASSGSSGDGYTF. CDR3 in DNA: TGTGCCAGCAGCGGTTCTTCAGGGGATGGCTACACCTTC.

In DNA form, the CDR3 reads TGTGCCAGCAGCCCCGGACTAGCGTACGAGCAGTACTTC. Residues: CASSPGLAYEQYF. V and J are TRBV11-3 and TRBJ2-7, with 9 bases fitting TRBD2. The CDR3 is made up of 13 amino acids. Germline loops: CDR1 SGHNT, CDR2 YENEEA. V lost 5 bases to trimming and J lost 4 bases; unmatched junction nucleotides: 3.

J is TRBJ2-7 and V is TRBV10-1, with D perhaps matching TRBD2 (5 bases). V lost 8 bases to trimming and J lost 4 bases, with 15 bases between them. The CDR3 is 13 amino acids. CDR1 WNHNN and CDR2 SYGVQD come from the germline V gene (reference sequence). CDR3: CASSYGGEYEQYF. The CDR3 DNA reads TGCGCCAGCTCATACGGAGGAGAATACGAGCAGTACTTC.

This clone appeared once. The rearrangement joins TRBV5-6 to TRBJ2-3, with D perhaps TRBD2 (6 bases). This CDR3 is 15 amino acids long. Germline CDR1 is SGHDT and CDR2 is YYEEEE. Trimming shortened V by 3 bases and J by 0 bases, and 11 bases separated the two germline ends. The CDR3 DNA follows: TGTGCCAGCAGCTCGGGACTCCTCAGCACAGATACGCAGTATTTT. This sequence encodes CASSSGLLSTDTQYF.

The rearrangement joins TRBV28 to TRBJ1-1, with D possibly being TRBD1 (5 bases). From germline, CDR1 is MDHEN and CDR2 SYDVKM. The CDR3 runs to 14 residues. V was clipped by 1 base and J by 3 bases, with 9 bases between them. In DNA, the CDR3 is TGTGCCAGCAGTTTATCGGGAGGGGACACTGAAGCTTTCTTT. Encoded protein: CASSLSGGDTEAFF.

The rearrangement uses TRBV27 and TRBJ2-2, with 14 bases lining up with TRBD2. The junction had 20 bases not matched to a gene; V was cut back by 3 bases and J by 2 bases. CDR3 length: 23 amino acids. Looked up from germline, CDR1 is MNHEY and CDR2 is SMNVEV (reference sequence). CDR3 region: CASSLGLGLAGENLFPNTGELFF. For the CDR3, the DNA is TGTGCCAGCAGTTTGGGACTGGGACTAGCGGGAGAAAACCTTTTCCCCAACACCGGGGAGCTGTTTTTT.

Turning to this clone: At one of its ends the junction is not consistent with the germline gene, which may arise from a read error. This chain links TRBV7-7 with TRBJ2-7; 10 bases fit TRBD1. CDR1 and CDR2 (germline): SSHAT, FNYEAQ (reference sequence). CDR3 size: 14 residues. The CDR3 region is CASSLGTGVYEQYF. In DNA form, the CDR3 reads TGTGCTAGCAGCTTAGGGACAGGGGTTTACGAGCAGTACTTC.

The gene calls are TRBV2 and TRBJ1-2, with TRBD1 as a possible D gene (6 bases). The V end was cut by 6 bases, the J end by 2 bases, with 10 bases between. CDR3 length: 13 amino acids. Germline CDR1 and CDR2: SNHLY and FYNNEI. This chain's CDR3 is CASSRDTNYGYTF. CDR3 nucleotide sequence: TGTGCCAGCAGCCGGGACACCAACTATGGCTACACCTTC.

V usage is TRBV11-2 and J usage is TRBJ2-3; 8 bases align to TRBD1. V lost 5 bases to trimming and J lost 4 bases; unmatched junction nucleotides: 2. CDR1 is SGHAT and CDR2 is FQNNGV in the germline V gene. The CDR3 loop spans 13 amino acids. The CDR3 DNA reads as TGTGCCAGCAGCCCAGGGGGCGCAGATACGCAGTATTTT. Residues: CASSPGGADTQYF.

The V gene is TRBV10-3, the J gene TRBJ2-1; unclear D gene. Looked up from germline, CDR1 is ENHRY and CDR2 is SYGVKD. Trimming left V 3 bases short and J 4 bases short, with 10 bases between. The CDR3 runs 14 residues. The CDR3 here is CAISDSKSYNEQFF. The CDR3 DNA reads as TGTGCCATCAGTGACTCAAAGAGTTACAATGAGCAGTTCTTC.

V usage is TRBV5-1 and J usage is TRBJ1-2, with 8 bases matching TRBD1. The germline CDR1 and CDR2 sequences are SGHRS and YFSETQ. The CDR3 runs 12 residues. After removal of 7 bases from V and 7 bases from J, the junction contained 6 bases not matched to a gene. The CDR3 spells CASARGLGGYTF. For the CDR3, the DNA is TGCGCCAGCGCCAGGGGGCTAGGTGGCTACACCTTC.

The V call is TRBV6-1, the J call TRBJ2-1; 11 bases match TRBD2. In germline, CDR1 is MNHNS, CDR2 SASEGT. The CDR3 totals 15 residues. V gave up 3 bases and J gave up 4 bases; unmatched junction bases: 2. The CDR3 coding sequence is TGTGCCAGCAGTGACGGGACTAGCGGTTACAATGAGCAGTTCTTC. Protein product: CASSDGTSGYNEQFF.

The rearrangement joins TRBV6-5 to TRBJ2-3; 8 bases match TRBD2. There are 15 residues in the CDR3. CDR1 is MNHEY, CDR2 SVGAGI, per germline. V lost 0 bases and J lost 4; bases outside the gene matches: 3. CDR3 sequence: CASSYSGGAADTQYF. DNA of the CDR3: TGTGCCAGCAGTTACTCCGGGGGGGCGGCAGATACGCAGTATTTT.

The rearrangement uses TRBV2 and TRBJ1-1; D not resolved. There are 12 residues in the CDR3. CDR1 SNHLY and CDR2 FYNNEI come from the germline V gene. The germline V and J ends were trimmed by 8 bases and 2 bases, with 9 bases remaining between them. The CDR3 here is CASGLHNTEAFF. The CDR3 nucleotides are TGTGCCAGCGGCCTTCACAACACTGAAGCTTTCTTT.

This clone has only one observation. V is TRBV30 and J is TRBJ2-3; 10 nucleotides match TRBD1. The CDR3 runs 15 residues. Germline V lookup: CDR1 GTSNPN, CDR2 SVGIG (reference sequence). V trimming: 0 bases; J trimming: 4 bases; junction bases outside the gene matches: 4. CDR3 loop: CAWSVGTGAADTQYF. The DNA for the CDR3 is TGTGCCTGGAGTGTCGGGACAGGGGCGGCAGATACGCAGTATTTT.

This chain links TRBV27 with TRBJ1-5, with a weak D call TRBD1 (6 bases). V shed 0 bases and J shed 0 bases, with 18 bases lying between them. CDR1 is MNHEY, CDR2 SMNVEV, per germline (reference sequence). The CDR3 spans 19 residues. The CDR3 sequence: CASSLSPSGGRYSNQPQHF. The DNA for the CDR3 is TGTGCCAGCAGTTTATCGCCCTCGGGGGGGCGGTATAGCAATCAGCCCCAGCATTTT.

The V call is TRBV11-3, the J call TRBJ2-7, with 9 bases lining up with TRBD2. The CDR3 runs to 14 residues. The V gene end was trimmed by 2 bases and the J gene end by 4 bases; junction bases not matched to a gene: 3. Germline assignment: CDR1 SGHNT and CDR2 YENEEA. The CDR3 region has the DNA TGTGCCAGCAGCTTATCTAGCGGGGATTACGAGCAGTACTTC. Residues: CASSLSSGDYEQYF. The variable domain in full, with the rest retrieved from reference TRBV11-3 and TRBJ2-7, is EAGVVQSPRYKIIEKKQPVAFWCNPISGHNTLYWYLQNLGQGPELLIRYENEEAVDDSQLPKDRFSAERLKGVDSTLKIQPAELGDSAVYLCASSLSSGDYEQYFGPGTRLTVT.

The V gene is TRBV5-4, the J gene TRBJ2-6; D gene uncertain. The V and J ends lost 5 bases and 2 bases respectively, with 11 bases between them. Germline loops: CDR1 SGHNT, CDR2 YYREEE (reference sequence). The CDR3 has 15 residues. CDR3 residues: CASSLTGAGANVLTF. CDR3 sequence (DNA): TGTGCCAGCAGTCTTACGGGTGCTGGGGCCAACGTCCTGACTTTC.

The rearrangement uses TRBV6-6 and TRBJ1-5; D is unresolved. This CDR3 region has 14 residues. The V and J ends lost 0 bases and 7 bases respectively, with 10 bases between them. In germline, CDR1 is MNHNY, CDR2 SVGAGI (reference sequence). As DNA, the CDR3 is TGTGCCAGCAGTTACTCGGGCAGCACCCAGCCCCAGCATTTT. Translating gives CASSYSGSTQPQHF.

The CDR3, as DNA: TGTGCCAGCAGCCCCCAGGGGCGGCGGCGTGAAAAACTGTTTTTT. Its translation: CASSPQGRRREKLFF. This chain connects TRBV7-2 to TRBJ1-4, with TRBD1 as a possible D gene (6 bases). The CDR3 runs 15 residues. V was trimmed by 5 bases and J by 7 bases, leaving 17 bases between them. CDR1 is SGHTA, CDR2 FQGNSA, per germline.

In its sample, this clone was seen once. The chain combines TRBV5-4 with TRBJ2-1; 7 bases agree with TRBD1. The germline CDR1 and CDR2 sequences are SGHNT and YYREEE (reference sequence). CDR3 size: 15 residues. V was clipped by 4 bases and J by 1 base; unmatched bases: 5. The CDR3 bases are TGTGCCAGCAGCCAGTGGACAGGTTCCTACAATGAGCAGTTCTTC. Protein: CASSQWTGSYNEQFF.

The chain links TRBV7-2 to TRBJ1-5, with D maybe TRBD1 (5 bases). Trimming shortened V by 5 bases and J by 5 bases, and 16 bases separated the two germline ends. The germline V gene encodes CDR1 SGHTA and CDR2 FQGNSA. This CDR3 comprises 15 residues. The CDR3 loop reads CASSPGGGAYQPQHF. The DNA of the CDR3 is TGTGCCAGCAGCCCCGGGGGAGGGGCCTATCAGCCCCAGCATTTT.

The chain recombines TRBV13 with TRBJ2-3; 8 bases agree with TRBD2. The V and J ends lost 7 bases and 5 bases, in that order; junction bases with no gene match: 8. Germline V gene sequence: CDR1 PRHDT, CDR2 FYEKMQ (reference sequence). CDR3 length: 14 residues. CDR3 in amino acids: CASTLDGRGDTQYF. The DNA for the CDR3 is TGTGCCAGCACCCTGGACGGGAGGGGAGATACGCAGTATTTT.

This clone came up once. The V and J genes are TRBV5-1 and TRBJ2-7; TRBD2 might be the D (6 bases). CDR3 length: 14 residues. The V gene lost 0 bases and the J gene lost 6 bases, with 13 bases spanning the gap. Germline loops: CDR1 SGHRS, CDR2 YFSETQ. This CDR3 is CASSLDGSRPEQYF. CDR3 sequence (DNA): TGCGCCAGCAGCTTGGACGGGAGTCGCCCCGAGCAGTACTTC.

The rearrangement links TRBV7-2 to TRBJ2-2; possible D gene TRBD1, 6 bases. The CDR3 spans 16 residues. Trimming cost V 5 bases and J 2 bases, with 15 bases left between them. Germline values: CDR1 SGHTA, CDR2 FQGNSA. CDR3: CASSQLPGHNTGELFF. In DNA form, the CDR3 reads TGTGCCAGCAGCCAACTACCGGGACACAACACCGGGGAGCTGTTTTTT.